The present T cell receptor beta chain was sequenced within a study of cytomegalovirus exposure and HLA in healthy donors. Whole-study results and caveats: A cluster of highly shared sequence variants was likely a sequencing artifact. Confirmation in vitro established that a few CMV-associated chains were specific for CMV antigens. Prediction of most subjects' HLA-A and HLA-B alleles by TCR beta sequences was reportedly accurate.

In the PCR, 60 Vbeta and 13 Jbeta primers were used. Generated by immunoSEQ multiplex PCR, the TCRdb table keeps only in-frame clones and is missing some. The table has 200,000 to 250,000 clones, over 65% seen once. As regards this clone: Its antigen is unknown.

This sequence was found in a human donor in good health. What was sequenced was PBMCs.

In DNA form, the CDR3 reads TGTGCCAGCTCTCGGGAGCCGAACACCGGGGAGCTGTTTTTT. It is translated as CASSREPNTGELFF. V usage is TRBV18 and J usage is TRBJ2-2; D perhaps matches TRBD2 (6 bases). V was cut by 6 bases and J by 0 bases, with 8 bases left in between. The length of the CDR3 is 14 residues. Germline CDR1 KGHSH, CDR2 LQKENI.